The 15 T cell receptor beta chains presented below share a single source sample, sequenced in a study of blood T cell repertoires in COVID-19. The repertoire was sequenced with immunoSEQ multiplex PCR; TCRdb's copy has only in-frame clones and lacks some. Of about 170,000 clones listed, about 82% are singletons. The specimen sequenced was peripheral blood. These receptors originate from a woman of 80 years or more with COVID-19, enrolled during active disease.

For this clone: Other DNA sequences in the same sample also yield this CDR3. The chain's CDR3 is CASSTDRAQPQHF. CDR3 DNA: TGTGCCAGCAGCACCGACAGGGCTCAGCCCCAGCATTTT. The rearrangement uses TRBV7-2 and TRBJ1-5; 7 bases are a match to TRBD1. The CDR3 covers 13 residues. The trim removed 5 bases at V and 6 bases at J, leaving 4 bases unmatched. CDR1 is SGHTA and CDR2 is FQGNSA in the germline V gene.

The rearrangement uses TRBV12-3 or TRBV12-4 and TRBJ1-2; D possibly corresponds to TRBD1 (5 bases). Trimming removed 3 bases at V and 7 bases at J, with 12 bases between. The CDR3 sequence is 13 residues long. The CDR3 nucleotides are TGTGCCAGCAGTTTGGGCAGGGCTTTTGGCTACACCTTC. Protein sequence: CASSLGRAFGYTF.

V is TRBV7-9 and J is TRBJ1-2; weak D call: TRBD1 (5 bases). This CDR3 comprises 13 residues. V was pared by 5 bases and J by 3 bases, with 10 bases between. Germline assignment: CDR1 SEHNR and CDR2 FQNEAQ (reference sequence). CDR3 amino acids: CASSLWGDYGYTF. The CDR3 nucleotides read TGTGCCAGCAGCCTGTGGGGGGACTATGGCTACACCTTC.

The V gene is TRBV5-1, the J gene TRBJ1-1; D may be TRBD1 (5 bases). CDR3 size: 15 residues. V lost 2 bases and J lost 1, with 12 bases in between. Per the germline V gene, CDR1 is SGHRS and CDR2 is YFSETQ. CDR3 nucleotides: TGCGCCAGCAGCTTTTTAGGTCAGGGGAACACTGAAGCTTTCTTT. Protein product: CASSFLGQGNTEAFF.

The chain employs TRBV5-4 and TRBJ1-2; 11 nucleotides match TRBD1. J gave up 8 bases and V 2 bases, and 5 bases lay outside the gene matches. The CDR3 runs to 14 residues. Germline V lookup: CDR1 SGHNT, CDR2 YYREEE (reference sequence). DNA of the CDR3: TGTGCCAGCAGCTTTGGGACAGGGGGGGCGGGCTACACCTTC. It is translated as CASSFGTGGAGYTF.

V usage is TRBV5-4 and J usage is TRBJ1-4, with D uncertain. The CDR3 is 14 residues long. Per the germline V gene, CDR1 is SGHNT and CDR2 is YYREEE (reference sequence). V gave up 8 bases and J gave up 6 bases, with 17 bases separating them. CDR3 nucleotides: TGTGCCAGTGCCCTGGGGTTGGAGGATGAAAAACTGTTTTTT. Translating gives CASALGLEDEKLFF.

CDR3 protein: CASSQDLLKGAEAFF. CDR3 nucleotide sequence: TGTGCCAGCAGCCAAGATCTTTTAAAAGGGGCTGAAGCTTTCTTT. This chain links TRBV3-1 (or the pseudogene TRBV3-2) with TRBJ1-1, with a tentative D call TRBD1 (5 bases). Per the germline V gene, CDR1 is LGHDT and CDR2 is YNNKEL (reference sequence). Deletions cut 0 bases from V and 6 bases from J, with 14 bases between. This CDR3 contains 15 residues.

The chain carries TRBV7-2 and TRBJ2-7; TRBD2 matches at 7 bases. Germline lookup yields CDR1 SGHTA and CDR2 FQGNSA. The CDR3 contains 13 residues. The trim removed 11 bases at V and 1 base at J, leaving 8 bases unmatched. CDR3 sequence: CASGEGPSYEQYF. DNA of the CDR3: TGTGCCTCTGGGGAGGGGCCATCCTACGAGCAGTACTTC.

The gene calls are TRBV3-1 (or the pseudogene TRBV3-2) and TRBJ1-6; 7 bases are shared with TRBD1. The V segment lost 4 bases and the J segment 8 bases; nucleotides outside the gene matches: 5. This CDR3 has 14 residues. Per germline, CDR1 LGHDT and CDR2 YNNKEL (reference sequence). The CDR3 DNA reads as TGTGCCAGCAGCCGTCGGGACAGAGATTCACCCCTCCACTTT. It yields the protein CASSRRDRDSPLHF.

The chain joins TRBV5-1 to TRBJ1-2; D unclear. The CDR3 has 14 amino acids. V was trimmed by 0 bases and J by 7 bases, leaving 13 bases between them. CDR1 is SGHRS, CDR2 YFSETQ, per germline. Here the CDR3 DNA reads TGCGCCAGCAGCTTGGAGGCCGGGGTAGCTGGCTACACCTTC. Translated: CASSLEAGVAGYTF.

The rearrangement joins TRBV16 to TRBJ1-3, with D perhaps matching TRBD1 (6 bases). There are 16 residues in the CDR3. The V and J ends lost 1 base and 3 bases respectively, with 13 bases between them. Germline V gene data show CDR1 as KGHSY and CDR2 as FQNENV. DNA for the CDR3: TGTGCCAGCAGCCAATATGCGACAGGAATTGGAAACACCATATATTTT. Amino acids: CASSQYATGIGNTIYF.

This clone has a single count. The chain links TRBV18 to TRBJ1-1, with D possibly matching TRBD1 (5 bases). V lost 2 bases and J lost 5, with 9 bases in between. The germline V gene has CDR1 KGHSH and CDR2 LQKENI. The length of the CDR3 is 13 residues. In DNA form, the CDR3 reads TGTGCCAGCTCACCAGGGGGGAGGACTGAAGCTTTCTTT. Its translation is CASSPGGRTEAFF.

The chain links TRBV18 to TRBJ2-7; possibly TRBD2 for D (6 bases). Germline values: CDR1 KGHSH, CDR2 LQKENI. The CDR3 spans 15 residues. The ends were cut back, 2 bases at V and 2 bases at J, with 13 bases in the middle. The DNA for the CDR3 is TGTGCCAGCTCACCATCCCCCGGGGAGGCCTACGAGCAGTACTTC. As protein: CASSPSPGEAYEQYF.

This clone was seen a single time. The chain recombines TRBV2 with TRBJ1-2; 9 nucleotides line up with TRBD1. CDR1 is SNHLY, CDR2 FYNNEI, per germline. CDR3 length: 11 amino acids. The trim removed 8 bases at V and 8 bases at J, leaving 3 bases unmatched. The CDR3 sequence is CASGTGQGYTF. Here the CDR3 DNA reads TGTGCCAGCGGGACAGGGCAGGGCTACACCTTC.

V and J are TRBV27 and TRBJ1-3, with D maybe TRBD1 (6 bases). The V end was cut by 7 bases, the J end by 0 bases, with 13 bases between. The length of the CDR3 is 15 residues. Germline V gene sequence: CDR1 MNHEY, CDR2 SMNVEV (reference sequence). CDR3 loop: CASKVGAASGNTIYF. CDR3 bases: TGTGCCAGCAAGGTGGGGGCAGCCTCTGGAAACACCATATATTTT.